A selection of T cell receptor beta chains follows, all from one sample in a study of OX40 agonist ivuxolimab in advanced cancers. Using immunoSEQ multiplex PCR, the repertoire was profiled, and TCRdb retains in-frame clones only, with some absent. Seen here are around 60,000 clones, around 83% observed once, and the top ten hold around 3%. The sample here was CD4+ or CD8+ T cells sorted from blood, taken in a trial of the OX40 agonist ivuxolimab. The receptors originated from an adult with an advanced solid tumor such as melanoma, head and neck, liver or kidney cancer. Both conserved end residues are part of each CDR3. The D gene is left open where the match is weak. Rows give clone size only sometimes, using once, few, many, or a class for an expanded clone.

V gene: TRBV29-1; J gene: TRBJ2-5; clone size: .; D gene: .; CDR3 DNA: TGCAGCGTTCCGAGTTTTGGACTAGCCCCAGGGGGGACCCAGTACTTC; CDR3 protein: CSVPSFGLAPGGTQYF
V gene: TRBV28; J gene: TRBJ2-5; clone size: once; D gene: .; CDR3 DNA: TGTGCCAGCAGTTTGGGGGGGCATGGGGAGACCCAGTACTTC; CDR3 protein: CASSLGGHGETQYF
V gene: TRBV2; J gene: TRBJ2-5; clone size: .; D gene: .; CDR3 DNA: TGTGCCAGCAGGGGTGTGGAGACCCAGTACTTC; CDR3 protein: CASRGVETQYF
V gene: TRBV6-1; J gene: TRBJ2-7; clone size: .; D gene: .; CDR3 DNA: TGTGCCAGCAGTGAACCGGGACGCGGGTACGAGCAGTACTTC; CDR3 protein: CASSEPGRGYEQYF
V gene: TRBV2; J gene: TRBJ1-6; clone size: .; D gene: TRBD1; CDR3 DNA: TGTGCCAGCAGTAAGGGACAGGCGTCTGGGAATTCACCCCTCCACTTT; CDR3 protein: CASSKGQASGNSPLHF
V gene: TRBV2; J gene: TRBJ2-1; clone size: .; D gene: .; CDR3 DNA: TGTGCCAGCAGTGGGAAGGGGGGGTTTGAGCAGTTCTTC; CDR3 protein: CASSGKGGFEQFF
V gene: TRBV15; J gene: TRBJ2-7; clone size: .; D gene: .; CDR3 DNA: TGTGCCACCAGCAGAGATCAGGGCTACGAGCAGTACTTC; CDR3 protein: CATSRDQGYEQYF
V gene: TRBV5-4; J gene: TRBJ2-7; clone size: .; D gene: .; CDR3 DNA: TGTGCCAGCAGCCACGACCGCAGGGGGGACTACGAGCAGTACTTC; CDR3 protein: CASSHDRRGDYEQYF
V gene: TRBV30; J gene: TRBJ1-2; clone size: few; D gene: .; CDR3 DNA: TGTGCCTGGAGTGTGGGGTCCTCCTACACCTTC; CDR3 protein: CAWSVGSSYTF
V gene: TRBV15; J gene: TRBJ1-1; clone size: .; D gene: .; CDR3 DNA: TGTGCCACCAGCAGAGATCAGGGGAGGGACACTGAAGCTTTCTTT; CDR3 protein: CATSRDQGRDTEAFF
V gene: TRBV4-2; J gene: TRBJ2-1; clone size: .; D gene: .; CDR3 DNA: TGTGCCAGCAGCCAAGAACATCGTGGGGGCAATGAGCAGTTCTTC; CDR3 protein: CASSQEHRGGNEQFF
V gene: TRBV4-1; J gene: TRBJ2-2; clone size: .; D gene: .; CDR3 DNA: TGCGCCAGCAGCCAAGATTCAAACGGCGGCGGGGAGCTGTTTTTT; CDR3 protein: CASSQDSNGGGELFF
V gene: TRBV27; J gene: TRBJ2-2; clone size: .; D gene: TRBD1; CDR3 DNA: TGTGCCAGCAGTCCAGGACAGGGGGCCACCGGGGAGCTGTTTTTT; CDR3 protein: CASSPGQGATGELFF
V gene: TRBV5-1; J gene: TRBJ2-6; clone size: .; D gene: .; CDR3 DNA: TGCGCCAGCAGCCTCTTTTCTGGGGCCAACGTCCTGACTTTC; CDR3 protein: CASSLFSGANVLTF
V gene: TRBV19; J gene: TRBJ2-2; clone size: .; D gene: .; CDR3 DNA: TGTGCCAGTAGTATAGACAGCGCGAACACCGGGGAGCTGTTTTTT; CDR3 protein: CASSIDSANTGELFF
V gene: TRBV11-2; J gene: TRBJ1-6; clone size: .; D gene: .; CDR3 DNA: TGTGCCAGCAGCCTTCGGACATCAATACCCCTCCACTTT; CDR3 protein: CASSLRTSIPLHF
V gene: TRBV5-1; J gene: TRBJ1-1; clone size: .; D gene: .; CDR3 DNA: TGCGCCAGCAGCTTAACAGGAGTCACTGAAGCTTTCTTT; CDR3 protein: CASSLTGVTEAFF
V gene: TRBV7-2; J gene: TRBJ2-1; clone size: once; D gene: .; CDR3 DNA: TGTGCCAGCAGCCCGACGGGGAGCACCTACAATGAGCAGTTCTTC; CDR3 protein: CASSPTGSTYNEQFF
V gene: TRBV2; J gene: TRBJ2-1; clone size: once; D gene: .; CDR3 DNA: TGTGCCAGCACCCAAGGGGGATTTGGAGAGCAGTTCTTC; CDR3 protein: CASTQGGFGEQFF
V gene: TRBV9; J gene: TRBJ2-5; clone size: .; D gene: .; CDR3 DNA: TGTGCCAGCAGCCCCCAGTACCAAGAGACCCAGTACTTC; CDR3 protein: CASSPQYQETQYF
V gene: TRBV27; J gene: TRBJ1-1; clone size: .; D gene: .; CDR3 DNA: TGTGCCAGCAGTCATAGGGACACTGAAGCTTTCTTT; CDR3 protein: CASSHRDTEAFF
V gene: TRBV29-1; J gene: TRBJ2-2; clone size: .; D gene: .; CDR3 DNA: TGCAGCGACGAGGACCCTCGAGAACACCGGGGAGCTGTTTTT; CDR3 protein: CSDEDPREHRGAVF
V gene: TRBV7-6; J gene: TRBJ1-5; clone size: once; D gene: .; CDR3 DNA: TGTGCCAGCAGCTTAGCACCTAGCAATCAGCCCCAGCATTTT; CDR3 protein: CASSLAPSNQPQHF
V gene: TRBV15; J gene: TRBJ2-4; clone size: few; D gene: .; CDR3 DNA: TGTGCCACCAGCAGAGATCAGGCCACCAAAAACATTCAGTACTTC; CDR3 protein: CATSRDQATKNIQYF
V gene: TRBV5-1; J gene: TRBJ2-5; clone size: .; D gene: .; CDR3 DNA: TGCGCCAGCAGCTTGGGAGCGGTTCAAGAGACCCAGTACTTC; CDR3 protein: CASSLGAVQETQYF
V gene: TRBV7-6; J gene: TRBJ1-3; clone size: .; D gene: TRBD1; CDR3 DNA: TGTGCCAGCAGCCGGACAGGGGGCCATATCACTGGAAACACCATATATTTT; CDR3 protein: CASSRTGGHITGNTIYF
V gene: TRBV27; J gene: TRBJ2-6; clone size: .; D gene: TRBD1; CDR3 DNA: TGTGCCAGCAGTCGGGGGACAGGGTCTTATGGGGCCAACGTCCTGACTTTC; CDR3 protein: CASSRGTGSYGANVLTF
V gene: TRBV7-3; J gene: TRBJ2-1; clone size: .; D gene: TRBD2; CDR3 DNA: TGTGCCAGCAGCACTAGCGGGAGCGACAATGAGCAGTTCTTC; CDR3 protein: CASSTSGSDNEQFF
V gene: TRBV19; J gene: TRBJ1-5; clone size: .; D gene: .; CDR3 DNA: TGTGCCAGTAGATACAGGGCAAATCAGCCCCAGCATTTT; CDR3 protein: CASRYRANQPQHF
V gene: TRBV19; J gene: TRBJ1-4; clone size: .; D gene: .; CDR3 DNA: TGTGCCAGTAAACGTGGGGGGCGAGTTGAAAAACTGTTTTTT; CDR3 protein: CASKRGGRVEKLFF
V gene: TRBV11-2; J gene: TRBJ1-6; clone size: .; D gene: .; CDR3 DNA: TGTGCCAGCAGGCAGCCGGGGGTGGGAAATTCACCCCTCCACTTT; CDR3 protein: CASRQPGVGNSPLHF
V gene: TRBV7-9; J gene: TRBJ1-2; clone size: medium-sized; D gene: .; CDR3 DNA: TGTGCCAGCAGCTTAGCCCAGGGTTTAGGTGGCTACACCTTC; CDR3 protein: CASSLAQGLGGYTF
V gene: TRBV7-6; J gene: TRBJ2-1; clone size: once; D gene: .; CDR3 DNA: TGTGCCAGCAGCTTGGCGCACCATGATGAGCAGTTCTTC; CDR3 protein: CASSLAHHDEQFF
V gene: TRBV4-1; J gene: TRBJ2-3; clone size: .; D gene: TRBD2; CDR3 DNA: TGCGCCAGCAGCCAAGGGCTTAGGGGCGGGAGGACAGATACGCAGTATTTT; CDR3 protein: CASSQGLRGGRTDTQYF
V gene: TRBV7-7; J gene: TRBJ2-2; clone size: .; D gene: .; CDR3 DNA: TGTGCTAGCAGCTCCCCGAACAGGGGGGGGACCGGGGAGCTGTTTTTT; CDR3 protein: CASSSPNRGGTGELFF
V gene: TRBV6-5; J gene: TRBJ2-7; clone size: .; D gene: TRBD2; CDR3 DNA: TGTGCCAGCAGGAACGGGGGACTAGCGGACTACGAGCAGTACTTC; CDR3 protein: CASRNGGLADYEQYF
V gene: TRBV28; J gene: TRBJ2-3; clone size: once; D gene: .; CDR3 DNA: TGTGCCAGCAGCCAGACTCGCACAGATACGCAGTATTTT; CDR3 protein: CASSQTRTDTQYF
V gene: TRBV9; J gene: TRBJ1-1; clone size: .; D gene: .; CDR3 DNA: TGTGCCAGCAGCTCAAATAGGAATCGGCCGAACACTGAAGCTTTCTTT; CDR3 protein: CASSSNRNRPNTEAFF
V gene: TRBV15; J gene: TRBJ2-7; clone size: .; D gene: TRBD1; CDR3 DNA: TGTGCCACCAGCAGTCTCCCCTCAGCAGGGGGAATTGCCTACGAGCAGTACTTC; CDR3 protein: CATSSLPSAGGIAYEQYF
V gene: TRBV6-5; J gene: TRBJ1-4; clone size: .; D gene: .; CDR3 DNA: TGTGCCAGCGGGCAGGGCGGAGAAAAACTGTTTTTT; CDR3 protein: CASGQGGEKLFF
V gene: TRBV19; J gene: TRBJ2-7; clone size: .; D gene: .; CDR3 DNA: TGTGCCAGTAGTATGGACCCATCCGGGGGTAGCTCCTACGAGCAGTACTTC; CDR3 protein: CASSMDPSGGSSYEQYF
V gene: TRBV5-1; J gene: TRBJ1-3; clone size: .; D gene: .; CDR3 DNA: TGCGCCAGCGCGTTAGAGGGGACTGGAAACACCATATATTTT; CDR3 protein: CASALEGTGNTIYF
V gene: TRBV10-2; J gene: TRBJ2-1; clone size: once; D gene: TRBD1; CDR3 DNA: TGCGCCAGCAGTGAGACCCTACAGGGGACCTACAATGAGCAGTTCTTC; CDR3 protein: CASSETLQGTYNEQFF
V gene: TRBV5-5; J gene: TRBJ1-2; clone size: .; D gene: .; CDR3 DNA: TGTGCCAGCAGCTTGGATCCAGGGGTGGGAGGCTACACCTTC; CDR3 protein: CASSLDPGVGGYTF
V gene: TRBV25-1; J gene: TRBJ2-7; clone size: .; D gene: TRBD1; CDR3 DNA: TGTGCCAGCAGCTCGACAGGGGGAGCCTACGAGCAGTACTTC; CDR3 protein: CASSSTGGAYEQYF
V gene: TRBV11-2; J gene: TRBJ1-3; clone size: once; D gene: .; CDR3 DNA: TGTGCCAGCAGCGTCCAGGGTAGCGTCGGAAACACCATATATTTT; CDR3 protein: CASSVQGSVGNTIYF
V gene: TRBV27; J gene: TRBJ2-1; clone size: .; D gene: .; CDR3 DNA: TGTGCCAGCAGTTTTCGCGACAGTTACAATGAGCAGTTCTTC; CDR3 protein: CASSFRDSYNEQFF
V gene: TRBV9; J gene: TRBJ2-3; clone size: .; D gene: .; CDR3 DNA: TGTGCCAGCAGCGCCACGGTGGATACGCAGTATTTT; CDR3 protein: CASSATVDTQYF
V gene: TRBV4-1; J gene: TRBJ2-1; clone size: few; D gene: TRBD2; CDR3 DNA: TGCGCCAGCAGCGAGGTAGCGGGAGGGCTGTACAATGAGCAGTTCTTC; CDR3 protein: CASSEVAGGLYNEQFF
V gene: TRBV5-1; J gene: TRBJ2-1; clone size: .; D gene: .; CDR3 DNA: TGCGCCAGCAGCTCAGGGGCGGGTACTTACTACAATGAGCAGTTCTTC; CDR3 protein: CASSSGAGTYYNEQFF